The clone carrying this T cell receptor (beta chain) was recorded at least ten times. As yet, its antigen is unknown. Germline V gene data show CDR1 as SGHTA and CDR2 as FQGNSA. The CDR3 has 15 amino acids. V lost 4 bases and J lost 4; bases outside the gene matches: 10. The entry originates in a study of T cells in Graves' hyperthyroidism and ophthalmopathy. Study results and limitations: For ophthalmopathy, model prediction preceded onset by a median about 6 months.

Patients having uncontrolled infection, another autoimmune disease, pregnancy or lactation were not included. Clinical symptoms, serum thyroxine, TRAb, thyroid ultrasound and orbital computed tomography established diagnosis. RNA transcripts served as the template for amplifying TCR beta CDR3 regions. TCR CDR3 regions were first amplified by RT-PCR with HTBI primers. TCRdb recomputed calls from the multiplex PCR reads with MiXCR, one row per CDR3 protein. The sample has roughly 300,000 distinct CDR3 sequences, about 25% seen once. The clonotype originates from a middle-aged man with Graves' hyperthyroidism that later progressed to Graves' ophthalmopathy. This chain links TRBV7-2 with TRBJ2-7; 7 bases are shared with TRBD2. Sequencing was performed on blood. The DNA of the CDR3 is TGTGCCAGCAGCTCTCGTGGCGGGAGTCTATACGAGCAGTACTTC. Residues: CASSSRGGSLYEQYF.